The 31 T cell receptor beta chains below all came from one sample that was sequenced in a study of blood T cell repertoires in COVID-19. The protocol was immunoSEQ multiplex PCR, while the TCRdb copy is restricted to in-frame clones and leaves out a portion. The table has 150,000 to 200,000 clones, 88% seen once. Sequenced sample: peripheral blood. These receptors all stem from a human donor in a cohort sampled during active COVID-19.

This clone was picked up one time. J is TRBJ1-1 and V is TRBV19, with D unresolved. This CDR3 region has 13 residues. V was trimmed by 5 bases and J by 0 bases, leaving 7 bases between them. Germline V gives CDR1 LNHDA, CDR2 SQIVND (reference sequence). The CDR3 DNA is TGTGCCAGTAGTTCGGTCCTGAACACTGAAGCTTTCTTT. The encoded protein is CASSSVLNTEAFF.

The rearrangement joins TRBV10-3 to TRBJ1-2; D perhaps matches TRBD1 (6 bases). Germline CDR1 and CDR2: ENHRY and SYGVKD. Trimming shortened V by 0 bases and J by 8 bases, and 13 bases separated the two germline ends. This CDR3 comprises 14 residues. CDR3 in DNA: TGTGCCATCAGTGAGTCGAATTGGGACACGGGCTACACCTTC. Its protein product is CAISESNWDTGYTF.

The V and J genes are TRBV7-2 and TRBJ2-3; tentatively, D is TRBD2 (6 bases). CDR1 is SGHTA and CDR2 is FQGNSA in the germline V gene. CDR3 length equals 15 residues. Between the trimmed V and J ends, which lost 6 bases and 14 bases, there was a span of 27 bases. The CDR3 region is CASSSPPRLGGVGYF. CDR3 in DNA: TGTGCCAGCAGTTCCCCCCCGCGGCTGGGCGGGGTTGGGTATTTT.

This chain links TRBV4-3 with TRBJ2-2; 9 bases map to TRBD1. CDR1 is LGHNA, CDR2 YSLEER, per germline. With V trimmed by 0 bases and J by 5 bases, 10 bases remained unmatched. CDR3 length: 18 residues. This CDR3 is CASSQDPLGTGRTGELFF. CDR3 in DNA: TGCGCCAGCAGCCAAGATCCCTTGGGGACAGGGCGTACCGGGGAGCTGTTTTTT.

This chain joins TRBV7-2 and TRBJ2-1, with 11 bases that match TRBD2. V gave up 0 bases and J gave up 6 bases; unmatched junction bases: 10. Germline V gene data show CDR1 as SGHTA and CDR2 as FQGNSA. The CDR3 runs to 18 residues. This CDR3 is CASSLALRLAGPLNEQFF. CDR3 bases: TGTGCCAGCAGCTTAGCGCTTCGACTAGCGGGACCCCTCAATGAGCAGTTCTTC.

V and J are TRBV4-1 and TRBJ2-1; the match to TRBD1 covers 11 bases. In germline, CDR1 is MGHRA, CDR2 YSYEKL. V was clipped by 3 bases and J by 6 bases; unmatched bases: 10. The CDR3 covers 17 residues. The CDR3 loop reads CASSHPGTGGSFNEQFF. CDR3 coding DNA: TGCGCCAGCAGCCATCCCGGGACAGGGGGTTCGTTCAATGAGCAGTTCTTC.

This clone was counted many times. The chain links TRBV7-6 to TRBJ2-3; 8 bases agree with TRBD2. The J segment lost 0 bases and the V segment lost 5 bases, leaving 4 bases of the junction unmatched. CDR1 SGHVS and CDR2 FNYEAQ come from the germline V gene. This CDR3 has 15 amino acids. CDR3 loop: CASSGAGASTDTQYF. The CDR3 coding sequence is TGTGCCAGCAGCGGAGCGGGGGCCAGCACAGATACGCAGTATTTT.

This clone has a handful of counts. The J gene is TRBJ2-7, the V gene TRBV7-9; TRBD1 is a possible D gene (6 bases). The CDR3 contains 17 residues. Germline CDR1 and CDR2: SEHNR and FQNEAQ (reference sequence). The germline V and J ends were trimmed by 5 bases and 1 base, with 21 bases remaining between them. CDR3 coding DNA: TGTGCCAGCAGCCCCAGTGGGTTACAGGGTTTGTCCTACGAGCAGTACTTC. The encoded protein is CASSPSGLQGLSYEQYF. The variable domain in full, with the rest retrieved from reference TRBV7-9 and TRBJ2-7, is DTGVSQNPRHKITKRGQNVTFRCDPISEHNRLYWYRQTLGQGPEFLTYFQNEAQLEKSRLLSDRFSAERPKGSFSTLEIQRTEQGDSAMYLCASSPSGLQGLSYEQYFGPGTRLTVT.

Notes on this clone: One junction end does not reproduce the germline sequence, and a read error may be involved. The gene calls are TRBV3-1 (or the pseudogene TRBV3-2) and TRBJ2-5; D unresolved. The CDR3 has 12 amino acids. The germline V gene encodes CDR1 LGHDT and CDR2 YNNKEL (reference sequence). In DNA form, the CDR3 reads TGTGCCAGCAGCCCTAACCACGAGACCCAGTACTTC. Amino acid sequence: CASSPNHETQYF.

About this clone itself: The junction differs from germline at one of its ends, possibly a read error. This chain uses TRBV30 with TRBJ2-1; 7 nucleotides line up with TRBD2. The germline CDR1 and CDR2 sequences are GTSNPN and SVGIG (reference sequence). The CDR3 consists of 13 residues. The CDR3 spells CAWRGGRSLREIF. The CDR3 DNA is TGTGCCTGGAGGGGGGGGAGGAGCCTCCGGGAAATCTTC.

The chain has TRBV6-5 and TRBJ1-1; possibly TRBD1 for D (5 bases). The V end was cut by 10 bases, the J end by 6 bases, with 15 bases between. Germline V gene data show CDR1 as MNHEY and CDR2 as SVGAGI. This CDR3 is built from 12 residues. Written as DNA, the CDR3 is TGTGCCAAACAGGATAGGGTCCCTGAAGCTTTCTTT. Translation: CAKQDRVPEAFF.

This chain links TRBV12-3 or TRBV12-4 with TRBJ2-7, with 8 positions matching TRBD2. CDR3 length: 13 residues. V shed 7 bases, J shed 4 bases, and the junction held 6 bases outside the gene matches. The CDR3 here is CASTLREGYEQYF. The CDR3 DNA sequence: TGTGCCAGCACCCTTCGGGAGGGGTACGAGCAGTACTTC.

V and J are TRBV15 and TRBJ2-7; 7 bases fit TRBD1. Germline V gene data show CDR1 as LNHNV and CDR2 as YYDKDF (reference sequence). J gave up 3 bases and V 1 base, and 3 bases lay outside the gene matches. The CDR3 extends over 14 amino acids. The CDR3 nucleotides read TGTGCCACCAGCAGAGCCGGGACAGTCTACGAGCAGTACTTC. It is translated as CATSRAGTVYEQYF.

The CDR3 nucleotides read TGCGCCAGCAGCCTACAGGGAATATACTCTGGAAACACCATATATTTT. It is translated as CASSLQGIYSGNTIYF. The gene calls are TRBV5-1 and TRBJ1-3; possibly TRBD1 for D (6 bases). The CDR3 spans 16 residues. Germline assignment: CDR1 SGHRS and CDR2 YFSETQ. With 4 bases removed from V and 0 bases from J, the gap between germline ends came to 14 bases.

The chain is built from TRBV4-3 and TRBJ2-7, with 8 bases aligning to TRBD1. V lost 0 bases and J lost 2; bases outside the gene matches: 18. Germline V gene sequence: CDR1 LGHNA, CDR2 YSLEER. The CDR3 consists of 20 residues. CDR3 DNA: TGCGCCAGCAGCCAAGATTGGGCGGGACAGGAGTCTTGGATCCCCTACGAGCAGTACTTC. Translated: CASSQDWAGQESWIPYEQYF.

This clone has only one observation. This chain links TRBV6-6 with TRBJ1-2; 9 bases are shared with TRBD1. The CDR3 consists of 16 residues. V dropped 4 bases and J dropped 2; count of bases not matched to a gene: 8. The V gene's germline CDR1 is MNHNY and CDR2 SVGAGI (reference sequence). The CDR3: CASSSVTGGANYGYTF. For the CDR3, the DNA is TGTGCCAGCAGTTCAGTAACAGGGGGCGCAAACTATGGCTACACCTTC.

The J gene is TRBJ2-3, the V gene TRBV7-6; 8 positions match TRBD2. The CDR3 has 14 amino acids. The V gene's germline CDR1 is SGHVS and CDR2 FNYEAQ. The ends lost 4 bases at V and 0 bases at J; junction bases unmatched: 0. CDR3 DNA: TGTGCCAGCAGCTGGACTAGCAGCACAGATACGCAGTATTTT. Amino acid sequence: CASSWTSSTDTQYF.

The chain has TRBV5-6 and TRBJ2-5; D not certain. V was cut by 0 bases and J by 5 bases, with 5 bases left in between. From germline, CDR1 is SGHDT and CDR2 YYEEEE. This CDR3 has 12 amino acids. The CDR3 nucleotides are TGTGCCAGCAGCTTGGACTCTGAGACCCAGTACTTC. It encodes CASSLDSETQYF.

The chain links TRBV6-5 to TRBJ1-4, with D tentatively TRBD1 (6 bases). Looked up from germline, CDR1 is MNHEY and CDR2 is SVGAGI. The germline V and J ends were trimmed by 0 bases and 8 bases, with 13 bases remaining between them. The CDR3 runs 15 residues. The chain's CDR3 is CASSYSTTGNEKLFF. CDR3 coding DNA: TGTGCCAGCAGTTACTCGACAACAGGGAACGAAAAACTGTTTTTT.

Concerning this clone: This sample includes further DNA sequences coding for the same CDR3. The chain combines TRBV5-4 with TRBJ2-7; 10 bases map to TRBD1. This CDR3 is built from 14 residues. The junction had 3 bases not matched to a gene; V was cut back by 4 bases and J by 2 bases. Germline V gives CDR1 SGHNT, CDR2 YYREEE (reference sequence). CDR3 sequence (DNA): TGTGCCAGCAGCCTAGACAGGGGGCCCTACGAGCAGTACTTC. Its protein is CASSLDRGPYEQYF.

J is TRBJ2-2 and V is TRBV5-4, with D tentatively TRBD2 (6 bases). The CDR3 loop spans 15 amino acids. The germline gives CDR1 SGHNT, CDR2 YYREEE (reference sequence). The V end was cut by 0 bases, the J end by 1 base, with 7 bases between. CDR3 sequence: CASSLAGRNTGELFF. The CDR3 DNA is TGTGCCAGCAGCTTGGCCGGGAGGAACACCGGGGAGCTGTTTTTT.

This chain uses TRBV5-8 with TRBJ2-4; the D is unclear. CDR3 length equals 16 residues. Germline V lookup: CDR1 SGHTS, CDR2 YDEGEE. Trimming took off 2 bases at V and 0 bases at J, with 12 bases between the two ends. The CDR3 DNA is TGTGCCAGCAGCTTCGGCAGGCTTCTAGCCAAAAACATTCAGTACTTC. This encodes CASSFGRLLAKNIQYF.

The chain couples TRBV19 to TRBJ2-1, with TRBD2 identical over 10 bases. Trimming removed 8 bases from V and 1 base from J; junction bases left unmatched: 5. This CDR3 has 15 residues. The germline CDR1 and CDR2 sequences are LNHDA and SQIVND (reference sequence). CDR3: CASSRTSGSYNEQFF. In nucleotides, the CDR3 is TGTGCCAGTTCGAGGACTAGCGGTTCCTACAATGAGCAGTTCTTC.

The chain has TRBV18 and TRBJ1-2; 7 bases match TRBD1. Germline-derived CDR1 and CDR2 are KGHSH and LQKENI. CDR3 length: 14 residues. Trimming at V came to 3 bases and at J to 4 bases, leaving 5 bases not matched to a gene. The CDR3 region has the DNA TGTGCCAGCTCACCCGGACAGGATAGCTATGGCTACACCTTC. Translation: CASSPGQDSYGYTF.

The chain joins TRBV5-1 to TRBJ2-1, with 8 bases aligning to TRBD1. Per the germline V gene, CDR1 is SGHRS and CDR2 is YFSETQ. Trimming at V came to 0 bases and at J to 3 bases, leaving 5 bases not matched to a gene. This CDR3 contains 16 residues. The CDR3 region has the DNA TGCGCCAGCAGCTTGGGAACAGGGGGGAACTACAATGAGCAGTTCTTC. Translated: CASSLGTGGNYNEQFF.

This clone was found many times. This sequence joins TRBV7-9 and TRBJ2-3, with 7 bases fitting TRBD1. Germline CDR1 SEHNR, CDR2 FQNEAQ (reference sequence). The CDR3 spans 16 residues. V shed 5 bases and J 1 base; nucleotides not matched to a gene: 9. CDR3 in DNA: TGTGCCAGCAGCCGAACGACAGGGATGGGCACAGATACGCAGTATTTT. Protein sequence: CASSRTTGMGTDTQYF.

The chain carries TRBV6-5 and TRBJ2-5, with 7 bases that match TRBD1. With 4 bases clipped from V and 0 bases from J, the junction kept 5 bases outside the gene matches. The CDR3 consists of 15 residues. Per germline, CDR1 MNHEY and CDR2 SVGAGI. CDR3 loop: CASSSPGTDQETQYF. CDR3 in DNA: TGTGCCAGCAGTTCCCCCGGGACAGACCAAGAGACCCAGTACTTC.

This clone occurred once. The V and J genes are TRBV6-6 and TRBJ2-6; D uncertain. With 0 bases removed from V and 2 bases from J, the gap between germline ends came to 2 bases. The CDR3 sequence is 14 residues long. Germline CDR1 reads MNHNY; CDR2 reads SVGAGI (reference sequence). CDR3 bases: TGTGCCAGCAGTTACTCCACTGGGGCCAACGTCCTGACTTTC. Translating gives CASSYSTGANVLTF.

The chain combines TRBV11-2 with TRBJ2-2; D possibly corresponds to TRBD2 (6 bases). Germline V lookup: CDR1 SGHAT, CDR2 FQNNGV. There are 14 residues in the CDR3. The V end was cut by 7 bases, the J end by 6 bases, with 15 bases between. As DNA, the CDR3 is TGTGCCAGCACCCGCCGGGAGTGGCCCGGGGAGCTGTTTTTT. Translated, it gives CASTRREWPGELFF.

Of note for this clone: This CDR3 is also generated by other DNA sequences in the sample. The V and J genes are TRBV19 and TRBJ2-3; D is unresolved. In germline, CDR1 is LNHDA, CDR2 SQIVND (reference sequence). Trimming took off 1 base at V and 4 bases at J, with 3 bases between the two ends. The CDR3 has 12 amino acids. The CDR3 DNA follows: TGTGCCAGTAGTATAGTAGCAGATACGCAGTATTTT. Amino acids: CASSIVADTQYF.

The chain carries TRBV9 and TRBJ2-3; 8 bases fit TRBD2. Losses at the gene ends were 0 bases for V and 2 bases for J; bases not matched to a gene: 5. Germline V lookup: CDR1 SGDLS, CDR2 YYNGEE. The CDR3 has 16 amino acids. CDR3: CASSVGGLGVTDTQYF. The DNA for the CDR3 is TGTGCCAGCAGCGTAGGGGGACTAGGGGTCACAGATACGCAGTATTTT.